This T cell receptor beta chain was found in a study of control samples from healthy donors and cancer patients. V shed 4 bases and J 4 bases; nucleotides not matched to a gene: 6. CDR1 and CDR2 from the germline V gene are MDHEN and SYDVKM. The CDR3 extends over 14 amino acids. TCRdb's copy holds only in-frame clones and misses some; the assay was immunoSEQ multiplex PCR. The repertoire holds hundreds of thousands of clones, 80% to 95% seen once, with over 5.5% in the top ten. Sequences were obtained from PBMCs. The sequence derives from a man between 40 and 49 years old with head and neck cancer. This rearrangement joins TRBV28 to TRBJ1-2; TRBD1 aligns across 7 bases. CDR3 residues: CASSSPGQIYGYTF. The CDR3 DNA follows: TGTGCCAGCAGTTCCCCGGGACAGATCTATGGCTACACCTTC.